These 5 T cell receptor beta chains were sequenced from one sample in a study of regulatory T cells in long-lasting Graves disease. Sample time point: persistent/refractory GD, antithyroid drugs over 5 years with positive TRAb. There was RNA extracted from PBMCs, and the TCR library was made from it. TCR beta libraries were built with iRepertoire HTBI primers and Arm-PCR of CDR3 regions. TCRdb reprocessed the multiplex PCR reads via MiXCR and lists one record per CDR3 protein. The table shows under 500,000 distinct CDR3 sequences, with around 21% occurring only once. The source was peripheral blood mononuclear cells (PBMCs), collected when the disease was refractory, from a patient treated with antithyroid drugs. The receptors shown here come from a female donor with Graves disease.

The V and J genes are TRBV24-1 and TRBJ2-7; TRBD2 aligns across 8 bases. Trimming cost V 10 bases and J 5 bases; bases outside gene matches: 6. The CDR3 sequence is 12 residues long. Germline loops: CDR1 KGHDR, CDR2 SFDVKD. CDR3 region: CATPGGKDEQYF. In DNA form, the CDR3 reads TGTGCCACTCCGGGGGGGAAGGACGAGCAGTACTTC.

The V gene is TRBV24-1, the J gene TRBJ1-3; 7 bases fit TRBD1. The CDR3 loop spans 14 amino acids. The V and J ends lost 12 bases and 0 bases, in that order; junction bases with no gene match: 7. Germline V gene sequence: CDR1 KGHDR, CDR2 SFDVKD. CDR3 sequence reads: CAEPRDSSGNTIYF. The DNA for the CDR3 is TGTGCCGAACCCCGGGACAGCTCTGGAAACACCATATATTTT.

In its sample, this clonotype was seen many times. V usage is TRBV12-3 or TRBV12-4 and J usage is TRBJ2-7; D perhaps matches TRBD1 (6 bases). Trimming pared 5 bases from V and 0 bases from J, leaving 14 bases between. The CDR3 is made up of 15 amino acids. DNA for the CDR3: TGTGCCAGCAGTCCTCGAGGACAGCCCTCCTACGAGCAGTACTTC. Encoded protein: CASSPRGQPSYEQYF.

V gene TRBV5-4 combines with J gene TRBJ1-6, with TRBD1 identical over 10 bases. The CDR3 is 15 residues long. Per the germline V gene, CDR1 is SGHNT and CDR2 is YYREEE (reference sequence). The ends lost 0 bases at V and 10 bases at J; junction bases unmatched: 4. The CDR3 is CASSLGETGGSPLHF. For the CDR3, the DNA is TGTGCCAGCAGCTTGGGCGAGACAGGGGGCTCACCCCTCCACTTT.

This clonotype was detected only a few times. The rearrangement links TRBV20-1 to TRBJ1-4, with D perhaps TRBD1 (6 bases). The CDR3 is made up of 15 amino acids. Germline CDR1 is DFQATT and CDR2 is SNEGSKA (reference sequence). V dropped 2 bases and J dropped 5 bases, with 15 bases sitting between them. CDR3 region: CSARSFGQSNEKLFF. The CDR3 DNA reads TGCAGTGCTAGAAGTTTCGGACAGTCAAATGAAAAACTGTTTTTT.